These 13 T cell receptor beta chains share one sample of origin, sequenced in a study of T cell responses to AZD1222 COVID-19 vaccine. Measured with immunoSEQ multiplex PCR; TCRdb has only the in-frame clones, and not every one. The sample contains roughly 110,000 clones, approximately 87% of which appear only once. The sample was peripheral blood, taken on day 0 of AZD1222 vaccination. The receptors here all came from an adult in good health.

This rearrangement joins TRBV7-9 to TRBJ1-2, with D unclear. The CDR3 has 12 residues. Germline-derived CDR1 and CDR2 are SEHNR and FQNEAQ (reference sequence). V gave up 5 bases and J gave up 8 bases, with 12 bases separating them. CDR3 region: CASSPWTWGYTF. For the CDR3, the DNA is TGTGCCAGCAGCCCTTGGACCTGGGGCTACACCTTC.

This clone showed up just a few times. The V and J genes are TRBV5-4 and TRBJ2-6; D not certain. The V gene's germline CDR1 is SGHNT and CDR2 YYREEE (reference sequence). CDR3 length: 15 residues. V shed 4 bases and J shed 0 bases, with 8 bases lying between them. The CDR3 sequence is CASSRSGSGANVLTF. The DNA for the CDR3 is TGTGCCAGCAGCCGCTCTGGCTCTGGGGCCAACGTCCTGACTTTC.

The rearrangement links TRBV29-1 to TRBJ1-2, with D unclear. V was pared by 6 bases and J by 7 bases, with 18 bases between. This CDR3 is built from 13 residues. Germline V gene sequence: CDR1 SQVTM, CDR2 ANQGSEA. DNA for the CDR3: TGCAGCGTAGGCCAAAGGGCCGCCCCTGGCTACACCTTC. Its translation: CSVGQRAAPGYTF.

This clone was counted once. At one of its ends the junction is not consistent with the germline gene, which may arise from a read error. V and J are TRBV28 and TRBJ1-1; D remains unclear. Germline assignment: CDR1 MDHEN and CDR2 SYDVKM. This CDR3 spans 13 amino acids. Here the CDR3 reads CASSPPGNTDAFF. As DNA, the CDR3 is TGTGCCAGCAGTCCACCCGGGAACACTGATGCTTTCTTT.

The chain has TRBV24-1 and TRBJ2-3; tentatively, D is TRBD1 or TRBD2 (5 bases each). From germline, CDR1 is KGHDR and CDR2 SFDVKD. This CDR3 contains 15 residues. V lost 0 bases, J lost 4 bases, and 10 bases lay in between. CDR3 coding DNA: TGTGCCACCAGTGATTTGCAATCGGGGCCAGATACGCAGTATTTT. Encoded protein: CATSDLQSGPDTQYF.

V usage is TRBV7-8 and J usage is TRBJ1-4; no reliable D call. The CDR3 has 15 residues. The germline V gene encodes CDR1 SGHVS and CDR2 FQNEAQ. V was trimmed by 1 base and J by 3 bases, leaving 9 bases between them. CDR3 protein: CASSLVKRSNEKLFF. Here the CDR3 DNA reads TGTGCCAGCAGCTTAGTAAAGCGATCTAATGAAAAACTGTTTTTT.

The chain recombines TRBV6-1 with TRBJ1-2, with no clear D. CDR1 and CDR2 from the germline V gene are MNHNS and SASEGT. Trimming removed 6 bases at V and 2 bases at J, with 13 bases between. The CDR3 contains 14 residues. The CDR3 DNA reads TGTGCCAGCAGCCAATCATCGGGGAACTATGGCTACACCTTC. It yields the protein CASSQSSGNYGYTF.

This rearrangement joins TRBV24-1 to TRBJ2-3, with 10 nucleotides matching TRBD2. The length of the CDR3 is 15 residues. Germline V CDR1 and CDR2: KGHDR, SFDVKD. V shed 5 bases, J shed 8 bases, and the junction held 9 bases outside the gene matches. The CDR3 loop is CATSGSLAGVTTQYF. DNA for the CDR3: TGTGCCACCAGTGGGTCCCTAGCGGGAGTGACTACGCAGTATTTT.

V is TRBV28 and J is TRBJ2-1; 8 bases are a match to TRBD2. The CDR3 loop spans 12 amino acids. Germline CDR1 and CDR2: MDHEN and SYDVKM. V trimming: 7 bases; J trimming: 14 bases; junction bases outside the gene matches: 10. CDR3 sequence (DNA): TGTGCCAGCAAAGTTAGAACGGGAGGGGAGTTCTTC. It codes for CASKVRTGGEFF.

The chain is built from TRBV29-1 and TRBJ1-4; 7 bases line up with TRBD1. This CDR3 has 14 amino acids. V lost 6 bases, J lost 4 bases, and 8 bases stayed unmatched. The germline CDR1 and CDR2 sequences are SQVTM and ANQGSEA. For the CDR3, the DNA is TGCAGCGTGGCCCGGACAGGACGTAATGAAAAACTGTTTTTT. It is translated as CSVARTGRNEKLFF.

This clone was found once. This chain links TRBV19 with TRBJ1-1, with TRBD1 as a possible D gene (5 bases). CDR3 size: 14 residues. Trimming left V 3 bases short and J 5 bases short, with 13 bases between. The germline V gene has CDR1 LNHDA and CDR2 SQIVND (reference sequence). CDR3 DNA: TGTGCCAGTAGTATCCAGGGCGGAGGGACTGAAGCTTTCTTT. Translated, it gives CASSIQGGGTEAFF.

The sample holds one count of this clone. The chain joins TRBV5-1 to TRBJ2-3; 10 positions match TRBD2. Germline V lookup: CDR1 SGHRS, CDR2 YFSETQ. Losses at the gene ends were 4 bases for V and 2 bases for J; bases not matched to a gene: 10. CDR3 length: 17 residues. CDR3 DNA: TGCGCCAGCAGCCCAAGGTTAGCGGGAGGTTCCACAGATACGCAGTATTTT. Translation gives CASSPRLAGGSTDTQYF.

This chain connects TRBV9 to TRBJ1-6; 10 bases line up with TRBD1. The CDR3 runs to 15 residues. The V gene end was trimmed by 6 bases and the J gene end by 7 bases; junction bases not matched to a gene: 7. The germline CDR1 and CDR2 sequences are SGDLS and YYNGEE. Here the CDR3 reads CASKEGTGANSPLHF. The CDR3 DNA sequence: TGTGCCAGCAAAGAAGGGACAGGGGCCAATTCACCCCTCCACTTT. Drawing the rest from reference TRBV9 and TRBJ1-6, the complete variable domain is DSGVTQTPKHLITATGQRVTLRCSPRSGDLSVYWYQQSLDQGLQFLIQYYNGEERAKGNILERFSAQQFPDLHSELNLSSLELGDSALYFCASKEGTGANSPLHFGNGTRLTVT.